What follows is one TCR beta chain and its context. There are many counts of this clonotype. The clone's antigen remains unknown. No much larger clone exists at a distance of one base, and base qualities are not known. Library method: 5' RACE. Sequencing relied on a NextSeq 500. In the TCR library protocol, a unique molecular identifier was attached to each TCR cDNA molecule so that PCR and sequencing errors could be corrected. The published analysis was carried out like this. TCR identification, UMI-based error correction and CDR3 extraction were performed with Decombinator tools. TCRs above a frequency of 2 per 1,000, corresponding to the top 1% of the tumor frequency distribution, were defined as expanded. Renyi diversity was computed with the R vegan package after each repertoire had been subsampled 100 times to 5,000 TCRs. CDR3 similarity networks were constructed using string-kernel similarity of amino acid triplets, with links drawn between CDR3s whose pairwise similarity was above 0.82. The public reads were quality trimmed at Q25 with fastp and then assembled into clones with MiXCR by TCRdb, keeping productive beta chains. Rows are combined by CDR3 protein, so each entry shows the most common genes and DNA. Here the V and J calls rest on TCRdb's processing, not on the authors' analysis. Recorded for this sample are about 95,000 distinct CDR3 sequences; about 9.4% of them occurred a single time. The top ten clones comprise about 7% of the sample.

This entry comes from a study of spatial heterogeneity in lung cancer (dated by TCRdb to about 2019). The study in broad terms: More beta-chain than alpha-chain transcripts were consistently detected, likely reflecting higher beta-chain transcript abundance. In the raw uncorrected reads, each unique combination of TCR and UMI appeared more than ten times on average. The study linked features of the TCR repertoire to counts of nonsynonymous mutations, which were determined by whole-exome sequencing of tumor tissue. TCR alpha and beta repertoires were quantitatively compared across multiple tumor regions, matched nontumor lung and blood in non-small cell lung cancer. Both alpha and beta chains were TCR-sequenced in samples taken at surgery, namely 220 tumor regions, 62 to 70 matched nontumor lung samples and over 55 PBMC samples.

Beyond this particular receptor, the publication reports: Confirming at a functional level the hypothesis that regional TCRs recognize regional mutations was considered to require additional single-cell paired TCR alpha and beta sequencing. Ubiquitous expanded tumor TCRs were detected in blood more often at tumor resection than at routine follow-up.

Read against the paper, the sample's time point label means: sample taken at primary tumor resection. Whole RNA extracted from tumor and nontumor lung tissue, or from cryopreserved PBMC samples, was used for TCR sequencing without cell sorting. Donors were around 71 patients with early-stage, untreated non-small cell lung cancer from the lung TRACERx cohort. Only patients with enough RNA available from two or more tumor regions were chosen for TCR sequencing. The sequencing used PBMCs, collected at surgery. The sequence was obtained from a male donor with early-stage non-small cell lung cancer.

The CDR3 reads CASSSRRAEQYF. The DNA sequence follows: TGTGCCAGCAGTTCCCGCAGGGCCGAGCAGTACTTC. The rearrangement combines TRBV28 with TRBJ2-7, with a weak D call of TRBD1 (5 bases match). Taken from cysteine to phenylalanine, the CDR3 has 12 residues. Only CDR3 DNA remains: 36 bases, in frame from the first base. Between the V and J ends, shortened by 4 bases and 6 bases respectively, the junction contains 10 bases. The CDR1 and CDR2 encoded by the germline V gene are MDHEN and SYDVKM.